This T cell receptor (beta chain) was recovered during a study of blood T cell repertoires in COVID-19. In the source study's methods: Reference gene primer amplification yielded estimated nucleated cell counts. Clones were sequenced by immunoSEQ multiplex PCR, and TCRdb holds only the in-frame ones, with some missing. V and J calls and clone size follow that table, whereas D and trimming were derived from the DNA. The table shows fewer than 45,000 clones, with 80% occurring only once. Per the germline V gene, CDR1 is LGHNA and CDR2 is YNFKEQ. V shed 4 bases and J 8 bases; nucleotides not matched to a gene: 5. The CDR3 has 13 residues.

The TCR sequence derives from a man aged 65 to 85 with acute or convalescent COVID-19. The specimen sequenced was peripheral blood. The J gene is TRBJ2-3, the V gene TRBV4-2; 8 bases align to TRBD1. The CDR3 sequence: CASSREQGVTQYF. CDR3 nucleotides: TGTGCCAGCAGCCGAGAACAGGGGGTTACGCAGTATTTT.